Presented here are 3 T cell receptor beta chains from one specimen sequenced in a study of glioma-infiltrating T cells. TCR alpha and beta CDR3 regions were amplified from RNA using iRepertoire nested multiplex PCR. Via MiXCR, TCRdb re-called the multiplex PCR reads, giving one row per CDR3 protein. The data hold fewer than 90,000 distinct CDR3 sequences, with about a quarter observed a single time. Sample: glioma tissue, nonneoplastic brain tissue, or PBMCs (not recorded which). Receptors were obtained from a human donor with low-grade glioma or glioblastoma, undergoing nonglioma brain surgery, or in good health (not recorded which).

As to this clonotype: Mismatch with germline at one junction end may stem from a read error. CDR3 amino acids: CASSLLVNMIPHHF. The CDR3 region has the DNA TGTGCCAGCAGTTTATTGGTAAATATGATTCCCCATCATTTT. The rearrangement joins TRBV27 to TRBJ1-5; no firm D call. CDR1 is MNHEY and CDR2 is SMNVEV in the germline V gene (reference sequence). This CDR3 comprises 14 residues.

The J gene is TRBJ2-1, the V gene TRBV6-2 or TRBV6-3; 13 bases line up with TRBD2. The CDR3 consists of 18 residues. CDR1 is MNHEY and CDR2 is SVGEGT in the germline V gene. The ends lost 4 bases at V and 6 bases at J; junction bases unmatched: 12. CDR3 amino acids: CASSLAPPTSGGTNEQFF. The CDR3 DNA is TGTGCCAGCAGTTTAGCGCCCCCGACTAGCGGGGGGACCAATGAGCAGTTCTTC.

This clonotype was counted many times. The chain uses TRBV4-1 and TRBJ2-1; TRBD2 aligns across 8 bases. The CDR3 spans 16 residues. The germline CDR1 and CDR2 sequences are MGHRA and YSYEKL. With V trimmed by 4 bases and J by 10 bases, 15 bases remained unmatched. The CDR3 nucleotides are TGCGCCAGCAGCCTACTCATGGGTGTTAGCGGGGCCGAGCAGTTCTTC. Translation gives CASSLLMGVSGAEQFF.